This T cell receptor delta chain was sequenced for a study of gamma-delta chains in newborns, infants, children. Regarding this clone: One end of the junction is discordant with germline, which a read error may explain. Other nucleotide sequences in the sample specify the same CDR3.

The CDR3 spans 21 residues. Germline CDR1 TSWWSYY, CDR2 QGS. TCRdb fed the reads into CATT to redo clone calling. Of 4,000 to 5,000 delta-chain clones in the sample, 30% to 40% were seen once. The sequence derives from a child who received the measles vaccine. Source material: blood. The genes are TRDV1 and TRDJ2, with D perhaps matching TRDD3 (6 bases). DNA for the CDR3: TGTGCTCTTGGGGAACCGGTCACGTCAGGGGTACTGGGTCGGAAGAGGGCACAGCTCTTCTTT. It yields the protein CALGEPVTSGVLGRKRAQLFF.